The entry below gives a single TCR beta chain sequence along with its context. In the original analysis: Amplification from reference gene primers served as the basis for estimated nucleated cell counts. Measured with immunoSEQ multiplex PCR; TCRdb has only the in-frame clones, and not every one. V, J and clone size are those of that table, while D and trimming were read from the DNA. The table shows about 190,000 clones, with 70% to 85% occurring only once. This record belongs to a study of blood T cell repertoires in COVID-19. Turning to the study itself: Italy, Spain and the United States were the sources of the convalescent and acute COVID-19 samples. Sources were T cells, B-cell-depleted T cells, or PBMCs; the material itself was cDNA or gDNA.

The CDR3 consists of 14 residues. With 7 bases removed from V and 0 bases from J, the gap between germline ends came to 10 bases. CDR1 MDHEN and CDR2 SYDVKM come from the germline V gene. The sequence was obtained from a woman aged 50 to 60 with acute or convalescent COVID-19. Sequencing was performed on peripheral blood. The rearrangement joins TRBV28 to TRBJ2-1; D is perhaps TRBD2 (5 bases). CDR3 sequence: CASTEGGSYNEQFF. CDR3 coding DNA: TGTGCCAGCACCGAGGGTGGCTCCTACAATGAGCAGTTCTTC.